Below, 22 T cell receptor beta chains from the same sample are listed, as sequenced in a study of beta chain features in type 1 diabetes. Expressed TCRB transcripts were sequenced because the entire RNA isolate underwent reverse transcription. The method was immunoSEQ multiplex PCR; TCRdb's version includes in-frame clones alone and lacks a portion of them. The sample records around 160,000 clones, 40% to 55% being singletons. The sample was Tregs from blood. The receptor set was obtained from a man younger than 35 in good health.

This clone was found a few times. The chain recombines TRBV30 with TRBJ2-7; TRBD2 agrees at 9 bases. The CDR3 runs 12 residues. The V and J ends lost 3 bases and 12 bases, in that order; junction bases with no gene match: 9. Germline CDR1 and CDR2: GTSNPN and SVGIG (reference sequence). CDR3 loop: CAWRELAGETYF. In nucleotides, the CDR3 is TGTGCCTGGAGGGAATTAGCGGGAGAGACGTACTTC.

V is TRBV15 and J is TRBJ1-2, with no clear D. CDR1 and CDR2 from the germline V gene are LNHNV and YYDKDF (reference sequence). CDR3 length: 15 amino acids. V shed 5 bases and J shed 5 bases, with 18 bases lying between them. CDR3 residues: CATSDPGSDRYGYTF. The CDR3 nucleotides are TGTGCCACCAGCGACCCGGGGTCAGATCGGTATGGCTACACCTTC.

J is TRBJ2-1 and V is TRBV10-3, with D hard to call. V lost 4 bases, J lost 2 bases, and 15 bases lay in between. Germline-derived CDR1 and CDR2 are ENHRY and SYGVKD. The CDR3 loop spans 16 amino acids. The CDR3 is CAISASDPGPYNEQFF. DNA for the CDR3: TGTGCCATCAGTGCTTCCGATCCGGGTCCCTACAATGAGCAGTTCTTC.

The J gene is TRBJ2-3, the V gene TRBV7-9; possibly TRBD1 for D (5 bases). V was shortened by 0 bases and J by 3 bases, with 13 bases between the two germline ends. The germline gives CDR1 SEHNR, CDR2 FQNEAQ (reference sequence). The CDR3 covers 16 residues. The CDR3 sequence is CASSLARGLGTDTQYF. Written as DNA, the CDR3 is TGTGCCAGCAGCTTAGCTAGGGGCTTGGGGACAGATACGCAGTATTTT.

The CDR3 is CASSFISGTPGNEQFF. For the CDR3, the DNA is TGTGCCAGCAGCTTTATCAGCGGGACCCCAGGGAATGAGCAGTTCTTC. This sequence joins TRBV5-6 and TRBJ2-1, with 7 bases lining up with TRBD2. This CDR3 is built from 16 residues. V was clipped by 2 bases and J by 7 bases; unmatched bases: 12. Germline V gene lookup returns CDR1 SGHDT and CDR2 YYEEEE.

This clone was seen more than once but under ten times. The rearrangement uses TRBV2 and TRBJ2-7, with a tentative D call TRBD2 (6 bases). The V gene's germline CDR1 is SNHLY and CDR2 FYNNEI. The ends were cut back, 8 bases at V and 2 bases at J, with 13 bases in the middle. The CDR3 runs to 13 residues. The CDR3 spells CASLYRETYEQYF. The DNA for the CDR3 is TGTGCCAGCCTTTACCGGGAGACCTACGAGCAGTACTTC.

This clone was counted between two and nine times. This sequence joins TRBV19 and TRBJ2-7; TRBD1 aligns across 7 bases. Germline CDR1 reads LNHDA; CDR2 reads SQIVND (reference sequence). The V and J ends lost 3 bases and 3 bases, in that order; junction bases with no gene match: 2. This CDR3 contains 13 residues. Written as DNA, the CDR3 is TGTGCCAGTAGTATCCGGGACAGCTACGAGCAGTACTTC. Translating it yields CASSIRDSYEQYF.

This clone was seen a few times. The chain recombines TRBV7-3 with TRBJ1-2; 8 bases map to TRBD1. Germline V gene lookup returns CDR1 SGHTA and CDR2 FQGTGA. CDR3 length: 13 amino acids. The junction had 4 bases not matched to a gene; V was cut back by 2 bases and J by 8 bases. Written as DNA, the CDR3 is TGTGCCAGCAGCTTAGGACAGGGCGGGGGCTACACCTTC. Its protein product is CASSLGQGGGYTF.

This clone was picked up a small number of times. This specimen includes other DNA sequences encoding the same CDR3. The DNA for the CDR3 is TGTGCCAGCTCACCGTCTCAGGGTTCCTCTGGGGCCAACGTCCTGACTTTC. Protein product: CASSPSQGSSGANVLTF. This chain connects TRBV18 to TRBJ2-6; D may be TRBD1 (5 bases). CDR3 length equals 17 residues. CDR1 and CDR2 from the germline V gene are KGHSH and LQKENI. Trimming shortened V by 3 bases and J by 0 bases, and 12 bases separated the two germline ends.

The V gene is TRBV11-2, the J gene TRBJ2-2; 8 bases are shared with TRBD1. V dropped 2 bases and J dropped 4; count of bases not matched to a gene: 6. In germline, CDR1 is SGHAT, CDR2 FQNNGV. There are 16 residues in the CDR3. This chain's CDR3 is CASSLRRDRSTGELFF. The CDR3 DNA follows: TGTGCCAGCAGCTTAAGGAGGGACAGGAGCACCGGGGAGCTGTTTTTT.

The chain carries TRBV7-2 and TRBJ2-1; possibly TRBD2 for D (6 bases). The germline V gene has CDR1 SGHTA and CDR2 FQGNSA. The CDR3 is made up of 15 amino acids. V gave up 5 bases and J gave up 1 base, with 12 bases separating them. CDR3 region: CASSLSSGSYNEQFF. Written as DNA, the CDR3 is TGTGCCAGCAGCCTGTCAAGCGGGTCCTACAATGAGCAGTTCTTC.

The chain couples TRBV29-1 to TRBJ2-5; weak D call: TRBD1 (8 bases). The J call could be wrong; TRBJ2-7 is a better fit for the DNA end. The CDR3 is made up of 14 amino acids. The germline V gene has CDR1 SQVTM and CDR2 ANQGSEA. The CDR3 is CSVERTGTIYEQYF. The CDR3 DNA is TGCAGCGTTGAAAGGACAGGGACTATCTACGAGCAGTACTTC.

The chain uses TRBV28 and TRBJ1-1, with D perhaps matching TRBD1 (6 bases). Deletions cut 4 bases from V and 1 base from J, with 10 bases between. The CDR3 contains 14 residues. Germline V gene lookup returns CDR1 MDHEN and CDR2 SYDVKM. CDR3 amino acids: CASSSPGQNTEAFF. CDR3 in DNA: TGTGCCAGCAGTTCCCCGGGACAGAACACTGAAGCTTTCTTT.

The V gene is TRBV11-2, the J gene TRBJ2-3, with TRBD2 as a possible D gene (6 bases). Germline CDR1 is SGHAT and CDR2 is FQNNGV. CDR3 length: 15 residues. Trimming removed 5 bases from V and 1 base from J, with 13 bases in between. CDR3: CASSHGRMGTDTQYF. The CDR3 DNA reads TGTGCCAGCAGCCACGGGAGAATGGGCACAGATACGCAGTATTTT.

In DNA, the CDR3 is TGTGCCAGTAGTGCGAGAGACAGATACTCTGGAAACACCATATATTTT. As protein: CASSARDRYSGNTIYF. The J gene is TRBJ1-3, the V gene TRBV19; D possibly corresponds to TRBD1 (5 bases). Germline V CDR1 and CDR2: LNHDA, SQIVND (reference sequence). CDR3 length: 16 amino acids. The ends were cut back, 5 bases at V and 0 bases at J, with 14 bases in the middle.

The chain links TRBV7-2 to TRBJ2-7; 9 bases map to TRBD1. V dropped 4 bases and J dropped 9; count of bases not matched to a gene: 7. There are 13 residues in the CDR3. The germline CDR1 and CDR2 sequences are SGHTA and FQGNSA. The CDR3 sequence is CASSYGQGTRQYF. CDR3 sequence (DNA): TGTGCCAGCAGCTACGGACAGGGGACCAGGCAGTACTTC.

This chain links TRBV6-6 with TRBJ2-3, with 9 bases identical to TRBD2. Germline loops: CDR1 MNHNY, CDR2 SVGAGI (reference sequence). This CDR3 is 13 amino acids long. V was clipped by 6 bases and J by 4 bases; unmatched bases: 2. CDR3 nucleotide sequence: TGTGCCAGCAGCCGCGGGAGGGCAGATACGCAGTATTTT. Amino acid sequence: CASSRGRADTQYF.

This clone was seen only a few times. The V call is TRBV4-1, the J call TRBJ2-1; TRBD2 agrees at 13 bases. Germline V gives CDR1 MGHRA, CDR2 YSYEKL. This CDR3 is 19 amino acids long. With 3 bases clipped from V and 7 bases from J, the junction kept 15 bases outside the gene matches. CDR3 sequence reads: CASSQLWTSGSWGENEQFF. The CDR3 coding sequence is TGCGCCAGCAGCCAGCTTTGGACTAGCGGGAGTTGGGGAGAGAATGAGCAGTTCTTC.

This chain uses TRBV7-2 with TRBJ2-7, with 10 bases matching TRBD2. The V gene end was trimmed by 6 bases and the J gene end by 0 bases; junction bases not matched to a gene: 5. The CDR3 runs 15 residues. Germline values: CDR1 SGHTA, CDR2 FQGNSA. In nucleotides, the CDR3 is TGTGCCAGCAGGTCCGCTAGCGGGAGCTCCTACGAGCAGTACTTC. Its translation: CASRSASGSSYEQYF.

The chain combines TRBV28 with TRBJ1-5; TRBD1 aligns across 9 bases. Germline CDR1 and CDR2: MDHEN and SYDVKM. Trimming at V came to 6 bases and at J to 4 bases, leaving 7 bases not matched to a gene. This CDR3 spans 15 amino acids. CDR3 residues: CASRPGQGRNQPQHF. CDR3 DNA sequence: TGTGCCAGCAGACCGGGACAGGGAAGGAATCAGCCCCAGCATTTT.

The chain has TRBV5-1 and TRBJ2-1, with D perhaps TRBD2 (5 bases). Deletions cut 3 bases from V and 8 bases from J, with 15 bases between. This CDR3 has 14 amino acids. In germline, CDR1 is SGHRS, CDR2 YFSETQ. CDR3 in amino acids: CASSSLRAGDEQFF. In nucleotides, the CDR3 is TGCGCCAGCAGCTCCCTTAGGGCCGGGGATGAGCAGTTCTTC.

The chain joins TRBV7-9 to TRBJ1-3, with D possibly being TRBD1 (6 bases). V gave up 4 bases and J gave up 0 bases, with 13 bases separating them. This CDR3 is 16 amino acids long. From germline, CDR1 is SEHNR and CDR2 FQNEAQ (reference sequence). The CDR3 DNA reads as TGTGCCAGCAGCTCTTTTGGGACATTCTCTGGAAACACCATATATTTT. Translated, it gives CASSSFGTFSGNTIYF.